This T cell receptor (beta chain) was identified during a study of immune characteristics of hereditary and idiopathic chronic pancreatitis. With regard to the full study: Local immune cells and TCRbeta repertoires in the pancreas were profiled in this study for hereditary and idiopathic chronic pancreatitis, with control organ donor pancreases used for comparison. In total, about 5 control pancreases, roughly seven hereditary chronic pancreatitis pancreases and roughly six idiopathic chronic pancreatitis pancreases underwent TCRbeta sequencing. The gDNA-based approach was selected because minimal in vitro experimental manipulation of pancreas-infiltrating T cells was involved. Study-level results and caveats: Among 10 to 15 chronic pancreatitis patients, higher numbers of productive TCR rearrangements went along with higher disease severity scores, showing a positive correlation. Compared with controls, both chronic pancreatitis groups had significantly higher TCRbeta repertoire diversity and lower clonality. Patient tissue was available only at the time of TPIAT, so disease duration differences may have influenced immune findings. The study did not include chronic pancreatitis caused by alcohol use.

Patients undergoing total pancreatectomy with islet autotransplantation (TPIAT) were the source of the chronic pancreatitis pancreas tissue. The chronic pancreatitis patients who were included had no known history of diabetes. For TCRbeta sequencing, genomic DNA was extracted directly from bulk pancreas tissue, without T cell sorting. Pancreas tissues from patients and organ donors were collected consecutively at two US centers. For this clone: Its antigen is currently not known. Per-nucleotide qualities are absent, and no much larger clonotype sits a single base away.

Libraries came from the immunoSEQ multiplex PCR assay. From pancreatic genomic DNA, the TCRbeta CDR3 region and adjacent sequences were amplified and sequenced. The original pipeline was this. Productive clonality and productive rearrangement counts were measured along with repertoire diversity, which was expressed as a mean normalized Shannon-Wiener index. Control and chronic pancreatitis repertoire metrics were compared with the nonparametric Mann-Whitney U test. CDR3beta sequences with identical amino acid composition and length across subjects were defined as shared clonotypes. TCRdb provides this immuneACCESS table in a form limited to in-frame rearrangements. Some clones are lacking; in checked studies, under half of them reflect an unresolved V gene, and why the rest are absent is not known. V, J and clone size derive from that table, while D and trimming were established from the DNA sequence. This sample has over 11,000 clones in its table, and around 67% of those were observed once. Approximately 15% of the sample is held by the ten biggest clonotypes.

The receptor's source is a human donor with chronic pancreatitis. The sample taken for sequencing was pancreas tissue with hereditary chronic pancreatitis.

The nucleotides read TGTGCCAGCAGTTACTCGGGAGAAAAACTGTTTTTT. This is translated as CASSYSGEKLFF. Rearrangement joined TRBV6-5 to TRBJ1-4; no D gene call is confident. The CDR3 measures 12 amino acids from cysteine to phenylalanine. The retained sequence is limited to the CDR3, 36 bases, with the frame set at the first base. V and J lose 0 bases and 8 bases, and a span of 4 bases separates them. CDR1 MNHEY and CDR2 SVGAGI were looked up in the germline V gene.